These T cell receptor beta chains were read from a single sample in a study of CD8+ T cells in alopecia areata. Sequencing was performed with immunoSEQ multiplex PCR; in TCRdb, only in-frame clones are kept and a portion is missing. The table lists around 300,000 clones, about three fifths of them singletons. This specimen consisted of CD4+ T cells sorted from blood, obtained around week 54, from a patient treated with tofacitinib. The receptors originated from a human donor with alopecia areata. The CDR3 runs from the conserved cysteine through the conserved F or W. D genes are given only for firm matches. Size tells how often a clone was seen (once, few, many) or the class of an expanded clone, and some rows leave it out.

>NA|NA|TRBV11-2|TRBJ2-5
CASSFSGGPQETQYF
TGTGCCAGCAGCTTTTCCGGGGGGCCCCAAGAGACCCAGTACTTC
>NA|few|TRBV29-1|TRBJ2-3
CSAVGGPHTDTQYF
TGCAGCGCCGTGGGGGGGCCCCACACAGATACGCAGTATTTT
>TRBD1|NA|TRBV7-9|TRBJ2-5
CASSLPGGGQGAVKTQYF
TGTGCCAGCAGCCTCCCCGGGGGCGGACAGGGGGCTGTGAAGACCCAGTACTTC
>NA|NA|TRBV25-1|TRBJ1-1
CASSAWGQNNTEAFF
TGTGCCAGCAGTGCCTGGGGCCAAAACAACACTGAAGCTTTCTTT
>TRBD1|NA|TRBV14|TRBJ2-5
CASSADRGGFRRETQYF
TGTGCCAGCAGCGCTGACAGGGGGGGTTTTCGACGGGAGACCCAGTACTTC
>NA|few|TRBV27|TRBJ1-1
CASSPENWPEAFF
TGTGCCAGCAGTCCGGAAAATTGGCCTGAAGCTTTCTTT
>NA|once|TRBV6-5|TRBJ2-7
CASQGSSYEQYF
TGTGCCAGCCAGGGGAGCTCCTACGAGCAGTACTTC
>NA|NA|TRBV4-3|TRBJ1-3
CASSQGWVDSGNTIYF
TGCGCCAGCAGCCAAGGCTGGGTGGACTCTGGAAACACCATATATTTT
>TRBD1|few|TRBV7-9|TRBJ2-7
CASSLLGTGIDEQYF
TGTGCCAGCAGCCTCCTCGGGACAGGGATCGACGAGCAGTACTTC
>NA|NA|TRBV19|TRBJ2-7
CASSIGPGIYEQYF
TGTGCCAGTAGTATAGGGCCGGGCATCTACGAGCAGTACTTC
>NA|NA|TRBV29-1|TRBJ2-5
CSVERGLQETQYF
TGCAGCGTTGAGCGAGGGTTACAAGAGACCCAGTACTTC
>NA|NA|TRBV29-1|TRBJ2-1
CSVERVVGHEQFF
TGCAGCGTTGAGAGGGTTGTGGGGCATGAGCAGTTCTTC
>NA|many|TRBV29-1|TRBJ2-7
CSVAAGRHEQYF
TGCAGCGTTGCGGCAGGGCGCCACGAGCAGTACTTC
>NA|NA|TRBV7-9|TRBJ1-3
CASSPEAVSGNTIYF
TGTGCCAGCAGCCCTGAGGCTGTGTCTGGAAACACCATATATTTT
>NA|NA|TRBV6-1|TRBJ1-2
CASSEGPGTNYGYTF
TGTGCCAGCAGTGAAGGGCCAGGGACTAACTATGGCTACACCTTC
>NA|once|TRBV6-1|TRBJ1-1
CASRSMLNTEAFF
TGTGCCAGCAGATCTATGTTGAACACTGAAGCTTTCTTT
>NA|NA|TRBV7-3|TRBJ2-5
CASSFSGSETQYF
TGTGCCAGCAGCTTCTCGGGTTCTGAGACCCAGTACTTC
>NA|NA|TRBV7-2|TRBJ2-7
CASSSNRDNYEQYF
TGTGCCAGCAGCTCGAACAGGGACAACTACGAGCAGTACTTC
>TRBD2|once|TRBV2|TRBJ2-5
CASTKTSGWETQYF
TGTGCCAGCACCAAGACTAGCGGTTGGGAGACCCAGTACTTC
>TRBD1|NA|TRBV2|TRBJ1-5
CASSDKQGFGQPQHF
TGTGCCAGCAGCGACAAACAGGGGTTCGGGCAGCCCCAGCATTTT
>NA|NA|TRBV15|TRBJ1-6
CATSRDGTPLHF
TGTGCCACCAGCAGAGACGGGACACCCCTCCACTTT
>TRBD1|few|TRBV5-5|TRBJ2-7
CASSWDGTGISYEQYF
TGTGCCAGCAGCTGGGACGGGACAGGGATCTCCTACGAGCAGTACTTC
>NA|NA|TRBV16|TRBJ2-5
CASSRNSQETQYF
TGTGCCAGCAGCCGGAACAGTCAAGAGACCCAGTACTTC
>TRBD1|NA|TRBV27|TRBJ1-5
CASRPGQGSNQPQHF
TGTGCCAGCAGACCGGGACAGGGCAGCAATCAGCCCCAGCATTTT
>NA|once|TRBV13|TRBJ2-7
CASSLGTIVYEQYF
TGTGCCAGCAGCTTAGGGACCATAGTCTACGAGCAGTACTTC
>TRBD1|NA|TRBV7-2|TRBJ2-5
CASSSGDRGETQYF
TGTGCCAGCAGCTCCGGGGACAGGGGAGAGACCCAGTACTTC
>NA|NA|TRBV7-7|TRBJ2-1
CASSTQRYNEQFF
TGTGCTAGCAGCACCCAACGGTACAATGAGCAGTTCTTC
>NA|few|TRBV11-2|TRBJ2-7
CASSLGGPEQYF
TGTGCCAGCAGCTTGGGGGGGCCCGAGCAGTACTTC
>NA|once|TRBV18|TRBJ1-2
CASSEKKGYGYTF
TGTGCCAGCTCGGAGAAAAAAGGCTATGGCTACACCTTC
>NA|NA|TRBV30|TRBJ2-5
CAWSVRGLETQYF
TGTGCCTGGAGTGTACGGGGTCTAGAGACCCAGTACTTC
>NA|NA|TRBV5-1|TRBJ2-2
CTSTQGSNTGELFF
TGCACCTCAACCCAGGGGTCGAACACCGGGGAGCTGTTTTTT
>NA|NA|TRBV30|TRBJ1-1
CAWSGDRLNTEAFF
TGTGCCTGGAGTGGTGACAGGTTAAACACTGAAGCTTTCTTT
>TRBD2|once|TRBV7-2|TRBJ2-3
CASSLGSGGGTDTQYF
TGTGCCAGCAGCTTGGGTAGCGGGGGGGGCACAGATACGCAGTATTTT
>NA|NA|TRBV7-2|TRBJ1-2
CASSLRPTRGYTF
TGTGCCAGCAGCTTAAGACCTACGCGGGGCTACACCTTC
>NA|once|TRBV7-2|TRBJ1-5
CASSLGPNQPQHF
TGTGCCAGCAGCCTAGGACCTAATCAGCCCCAGCATTTT
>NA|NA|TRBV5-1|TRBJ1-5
CASRRGDRLSNQPQHF
TGCGCCAGCAGAAGGGGAGACAGGTTGAGCAATCAGCCCCAGCATTTT
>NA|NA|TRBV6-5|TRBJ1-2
CATQENYGYTF
TGTGCCACCCAGGAAAACTATGGCTACACCTTC
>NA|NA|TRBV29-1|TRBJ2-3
CSVHGGTTDTQYF
TGCAGCGTACATGGGGGAACCACAGATACGCAGTATTTT
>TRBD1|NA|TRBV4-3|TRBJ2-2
CASSQGTGQGFTGELFF
TGCGCCAGCAGCCAAGGAACGGGACAGGGGTTCACCGGGGAGCTGTTTTTT
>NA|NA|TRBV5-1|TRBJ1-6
CASSLWGAGNSPLHF
TGCGCCAGCAGCTTGTGGGGGGCCGGTAATTCACCCCTCCACTTT
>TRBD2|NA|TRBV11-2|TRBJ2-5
CASSFSGASLREYF
TGTGCCAGCAGCTTTAGCGGGGCCAGCCTACGGGAGTACTTC
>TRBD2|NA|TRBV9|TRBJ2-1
CASSTQAGAPPGDEQFF
TGTGCCAGCAGCACCCAAGCGGGGGCTCCCCCGGGCGATGAGCAGTTCTTC
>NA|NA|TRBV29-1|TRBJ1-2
CSVEEKIRRYYGYTF
TGCAGCGTTGAAGAGAAAATACGGAGGTACTATGGCTACACCTTC
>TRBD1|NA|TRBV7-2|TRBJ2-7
CASSRTGHYEQYF
TGTGCCAGCAGCCGGACAGGGCACTACGAGCAGTACTTC
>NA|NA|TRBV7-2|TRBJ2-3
CASSLRGRTDTQYF
TGTGCCAGCAGCTTAAGGGGACGGACAGATACGCAGTATTTT
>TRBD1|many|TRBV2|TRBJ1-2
CAGGTGGYGYTF
TGTGCCGGCGGGACAGGAGGCTATGGCTACACCTTC
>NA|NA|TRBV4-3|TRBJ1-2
CASSQSRGSNYGYTF
TGCGCCAGCAGCCAATCGAGGGGATCAAACTATGGCTACACCTTC
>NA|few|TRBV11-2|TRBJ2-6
CAGSHLRRANVLTF
TGTGCCGGCTCCCACCTCCGAAGGGCCAACGTCCTGACTTTC
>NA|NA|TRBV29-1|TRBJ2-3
CSEKSGTSQYF
TGCAGCGAAAAGTCCGGGACCTCTCAGTATTTT
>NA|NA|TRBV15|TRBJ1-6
CATGDGGSPLHF
TGTGCCACCGGCGACGGCGGTTCACCCCTCCACTTT
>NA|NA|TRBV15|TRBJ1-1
CATSREGGFTSEAFF
TGTGCCACCAGCAGAGAGGGGGGATTCACTAGTGAAGCTTTCTTT